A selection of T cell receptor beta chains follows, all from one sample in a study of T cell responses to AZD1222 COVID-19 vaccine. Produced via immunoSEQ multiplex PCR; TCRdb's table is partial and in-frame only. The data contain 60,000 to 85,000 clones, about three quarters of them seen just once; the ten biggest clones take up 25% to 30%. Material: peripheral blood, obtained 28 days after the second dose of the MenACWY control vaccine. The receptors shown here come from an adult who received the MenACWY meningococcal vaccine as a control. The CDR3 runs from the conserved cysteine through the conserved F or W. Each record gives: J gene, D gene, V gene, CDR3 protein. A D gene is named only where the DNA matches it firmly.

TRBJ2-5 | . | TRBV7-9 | CASSLESGSGETQYF
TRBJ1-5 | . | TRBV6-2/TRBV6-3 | CASSKRQSNQPQHF
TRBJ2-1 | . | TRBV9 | CASSIRDESYNEQFF
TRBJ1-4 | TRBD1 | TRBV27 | CASSVGQGGFAKLFF
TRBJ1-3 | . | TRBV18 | CASSPPSQGSGNTIYF
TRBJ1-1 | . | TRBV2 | CASTGLNTEAFF
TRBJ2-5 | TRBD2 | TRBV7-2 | CASSLAGGAETQYF
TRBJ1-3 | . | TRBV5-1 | CASSLYSGGSGNTIYF
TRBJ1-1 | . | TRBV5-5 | CASSLGTSWEAFF
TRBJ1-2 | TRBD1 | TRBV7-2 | CASSPQGDNYGYTF
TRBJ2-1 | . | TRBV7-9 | CASSLAHPGAVQFF
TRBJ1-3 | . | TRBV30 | CAWSSWAFSGNTIYF
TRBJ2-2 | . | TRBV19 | CASSMELDYTGELFF
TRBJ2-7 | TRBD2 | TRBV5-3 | CARSRTSGTSSYEQYF
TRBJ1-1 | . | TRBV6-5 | CASQKGVLNTEAFF
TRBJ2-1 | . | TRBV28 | CASSLGGSSYNEQFF
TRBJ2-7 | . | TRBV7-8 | CASSPTSYEQYF
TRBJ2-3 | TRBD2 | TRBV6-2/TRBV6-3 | CASSLGLAETDTQYF
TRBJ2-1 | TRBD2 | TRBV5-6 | CASSLLPGLAGAREQFF
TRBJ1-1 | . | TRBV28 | CASSFRSHTEAFF
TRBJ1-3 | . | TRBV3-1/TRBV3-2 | CASTPRAGNTIYF
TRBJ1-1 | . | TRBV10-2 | CASKTPGHMNTEAFF
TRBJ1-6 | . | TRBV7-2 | CASSPAGRINSPLHF
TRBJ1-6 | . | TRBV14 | CASSQAGGNNSPLHF
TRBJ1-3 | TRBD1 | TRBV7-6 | CASSPFPRDRVSGNTIYF
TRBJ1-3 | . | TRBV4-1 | CASSQLTGSGNTIYF
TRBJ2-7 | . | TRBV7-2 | CASSLTGGSYEQYF
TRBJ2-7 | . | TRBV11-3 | CASSLGGAAYEQYF
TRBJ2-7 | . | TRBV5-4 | CASSLMGGGEQYF
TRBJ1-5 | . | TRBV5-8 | CASSFYRGDQPQHF
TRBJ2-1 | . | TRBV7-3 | CASSPGGGQGFEQFF
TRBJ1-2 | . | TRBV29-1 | CSVEGDYGYTF
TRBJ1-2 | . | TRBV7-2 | CASSFKGDLNYGYTF
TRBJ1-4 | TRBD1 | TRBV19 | CASSIPPSGTGGGEKLFF
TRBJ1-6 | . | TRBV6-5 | CASTGLSYNSPLHF
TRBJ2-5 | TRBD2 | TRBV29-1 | CSVELPLRSGRVRETQYF
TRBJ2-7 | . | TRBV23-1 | CASSQQGCYEQYF
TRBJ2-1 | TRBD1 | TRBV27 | CASRQTGGAYNEQFF
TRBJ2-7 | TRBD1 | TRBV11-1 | CASSSQGNEQYF
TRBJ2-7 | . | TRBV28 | CASSLKGGSFYEQYF
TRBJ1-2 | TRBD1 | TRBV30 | CAWSEGLQGGYGYTF